Listed here are 17 T cell receptor beta chains from one sample, sequenced in a study of blood T cell repertoires in COVID-19. Clones were read by immunoSEQ multiplex PCR, and TCRdb kept only the in-frame ones, dropping some. The sample holds just over 350,000 clones, around 88% seen once. Sequencing was carried out using peripheral blood. The receptors were sampled from an older woman with COVID-19, enrolled during active disease.

The rearrangement links TRBV5-4 to TRBJ2-1; D might be TRBD2 (5 bases). The CDR3 consists of 16 residues. The V gene's germline CDR1 is SGHNT and CDR2 YYREEE (reference sequence). V lost 4 bases to trimming and J lost 3 bases, with 17 bases between them. The CDR3 DNA sequence: TGTGCCAGCAGCATCCTGGGCGCGGGTAACTACAATGAGCAGTTCTTC. Translated, it gives CASSILGAGNYNEQFF.

This clone was observed a single time. The chain is built from TRBV18 and TRBJ2-7; the D gene is possibly TRBD1 (5 bases). The CDR3 spans 13 residues. With 3 bases removed from V and 1 base from J, the gap between germline ends came to 7 bases. CDR1 and CDR2 (germline): KGHSH, LQKENI. The CDR3 here is CASSPTVSYEQYF. The CDR3 DNA reads TGTGCCAGCTCACCGACAGTATCCTACGAGCAGTACTTC.

The V and J genes are TRBV19 and TRBJ1-3; D unresolved. This CDR3 contains 13 residues. Deletions cut 3 bases from V and 8 bases from J, with 11 bases between. The V gene's germline CDR1 is LNHDA and CDR2 SQIVND (reference sequence). CDR3 coding DNA: TGTGCCAGTAGTATCCCTGGGCGGGACACCATATATTTT. It translates to CASSIPGRDTIYF.

V is TRBV2 and J is TRBJ2-5; 9 positions agree with TRBD2. Germline trimming cut 1 base from V and 1 base from J; bases unmatched to any gene: 10. There are 18 residues in the CDR3. In germline, CDR1 is SNHLY, CDR2 FYNNEI. CDR3 in DNA: TGTGCCAGCAGTGAAGTCGGTAGGAGCGGGGGGTTCCAAGAGACCCAGTACTTC. It codes for CASSEVGRSGGFQETQYF.

This sequence joins TRBV6-5 and TRBJ2-3; 11 bases are shared with TRBD2. J gave up 4 bases and V 7 bases, and 7 bases lay outside the gene matches. Germline values: CDR1 MNHEY, CDR2 SVGAGI. The CDR3 is 15 amino acids. The CDR3 sequence: CASTSSGGFADTQYF. CDR3 bases: TGTGCCAGCACCTCTAGCGGGGGGTTTGCAGATACGCAGTATTTT.

The rearrangement joins TRBV6-5 to TRBJ1-1; a weak D match, TRBD1 (6 bases). Germline loops: CDR1 MNHEY, CDR2 SVGAGI. The CDR3 covers 14 residues. V lost 2 bases, J lost 4 bases, and 11 bases lay in between. In DNA form, the CDR3 reads TGTGCCAGCAGTTACGGGGGGGCAAGCACTGAAGCTTTCTTT. Protein product: CASSYGGASTEAFF.

The chain couples TRBV5-1 to TRBJ1-2; TRBD1 matches at 11 bases. The germline V gene encodes CDR1 SGHRS and CDR2 YFSETQ. Losses at the gene ends were 2 bases for V and 4 bases for J; bases not matched to a gene: 7. The CDR3 length is 16 residues. CDR3 bases: TGCGCCAGCAGCTTAGATCCCGGGACAGGGGGCTATGGCTACACCTTC. This translates into CASSLDPGTGGYGYTF.

V gene TRBV9 combines with J gene TRBJ1-1; TRBD1 is a possible D gene (5 bases). Between the trimmed V and J ends, which lost 6 bases and 2 bases, there was a span of 11 bases. The CDR3 has 13 residues. Germline loops: CDR1 SGDLS, CDR2 YYNGEE. CDR3: CASKRDFNTEAFF. The CDR3 bases are TGTGCCAGCAAACGGGACTTTAACACTGAAGCTTTCTTT.

The rearrangement joins TRBV19 to TRBJ2-4, with 9 bases lining up with TRBD2. Germline lookup yields CDR1 LNHDA and CDR2 SQIVND (reference sequence). The CDR3 sequence is 18 residues long. Trimming removed 4 bases from V and 3 bases from J; junction bases left unmatched: 13. The chain's CDR3 is CASSKVGSSGGFKNIQYF. Written as DNA, the CDR3 is TGTGCCAGTAGTAAGGTTGGATCCAGCGGGGGGTTCAAAAACATTCAGTACTTC.

This rearrangement joins TRBV5-1 to TRBJ2-5; D is possibly TRBD2 (6 bases). V was pared by 4 bases and J by 5 bases, with 18 bases between. Germline assignment: CDR1 SGHRS and CDR2 YFSETQ. CDR3 size: 15 residues. This CDR3 reads CASSPPMGLIETQYF. CDR3 in DNA: TGCGCCAGCAGCCCACCTATGGGACTGATTGAGACCCAGTACTTC. Variable domain in full (rest from reference TRBV5-1 and TRBJ2-5): KAGVTQTPRYLIKTRGQQVTLSCSPISGHRSVSWYQQTPGQGLQFLFEYFSETQRNKGNFPGRFSGRQFSNSRSEMNVSTLELGDSALYLCASSPPMGLIETQYFGPGTRLLVL.

This rearrangement joins TRBV2 to TRBJ1-3, with 10 positions matching TRBD1. The J segment lost 2 bases and the V segment lost 6 bases, leaving 4 bases of the junction unmatched. Germline V gene lookup returns CDR1 SNHLY and CDR2 FYNNEI. The CDR3 is 15 residues long. The CDR3, as DNA: TGTGCCAGCAGCAGACAGGGGGCGGCTGGAAACACCATATATTTT. Translated, it gives CASSRQGAAGNTIYF.

The chain couples TRBV7-2 to TRBJ1-2, with a weak D call TRBD1 (6 bases). Germline lookup yields CDR1 SGHTA and CDR2 FQGNSA. V gave up 4 bases and J gave up 6 bases, with 15 bases separating them. This CDR3 is built from 14 residues. CDR3 nucleotides: TGTGCCAGCAGCTCCGGGACACAGGAACATGGCTACACCTTC. This encodes CASSSGTQEHGYTF. The full variable domain, its missing parts supplied by reference TRBV7-2 and TRBJ1-2, is GAGVSQSPSNKVTEKGKDVELRCDPISGHTALYWYRQSLGQGLEFLIYFQGNSAPDKSGLPSDRFSAERTGGSVSTLTIQRTQQEDSAVYLCASSSGTQEHGYTFGSGTRLTVV.

The rearrangement joins TRBV19 to TRBJ2-3; TRBD1 is a possible D gene (6 bases). Trimming took off 5 bases at V and 0 bases at J, with 9 bases between the two ends. CDR3 length: 14 residues. CDR1 and CDR2 (germline): LNHDA, SQIVND (reference sequence). In DNA, the CDR3 is TGTGCCAGTAGTTGGACAGCAAGCACAGATACGCAGTATTTT. It yields the protein CASSWTASTDTQYF.

The rearrangement links TRBV5-4 to TRBJ1-2; D might be TRBD1 (5 bases). Trimming removed 4 bases at V and 8 bases at J, with 24 bases between. Germline V gene sequence: CDR1 SGHNT, CDR2 YYREEE (reference sequence). The CDR3 sequence is 16 residues long. Written as DNA, the CDR3 is TGTGCCAGCAGCCCTGGTGGAGGGGCGCCTGGTGGGGGCTACACCTTC. Its protein is CASSPGGGAPGGGYTF.

The J gene is TRBJ1-6, the V gene TRBV27; 7 bases fit TRBD1. Germline CDR1 reads MNHEY; CDR2 reads SMNVEV (reference sequence). The CDR3 covers 15 residues. After removal of 9 bases from V and 9 bases from J, the junction contained 14 bases not matched to a gene. CDR3 nucleotide sequence: TGTGCCAGAACCCGACAGGGCCCGAAGGGTTCACCCCTCCACTTT. It specifies CARTRQGPKGSPLHF.

Written as DNA, the CDR3 is TGTGCCAGCACCTCGGACAGGGGTTTCGCTGAAGCTTTCTTT. Translated: CASTSDRGFAEAFF. This chain uses TRBV6-5 with TRBJ1-1, with 9 bases aligning to TRBD1. Germline V gene sequence: CDR1 MNHEY, CDR2 SVGAGI. The CDR3 length is 14 residues. The V and J ends lost 7 bases and 6 bases, in that order; junction bases with no gene match: 9.

The CDR3 sequence: CASSLVGGGGNTIYF. CDR3 nucleotide sequence: TGTGCCAGCAGCTTAGTTGGGGGCGGTGGAAACACCATATATTTT. The genes are TRBV7-2 and TRBJ1-3; the D gene is possibly TRBD1 (6 bases). The CDR3 spans 15 residues. Germline CDR1 is SGHTA and CDR2 is FQGNSA. The V gene lost 1 base and the J gene lost 3 bases, with 10 bases spanning the gap.